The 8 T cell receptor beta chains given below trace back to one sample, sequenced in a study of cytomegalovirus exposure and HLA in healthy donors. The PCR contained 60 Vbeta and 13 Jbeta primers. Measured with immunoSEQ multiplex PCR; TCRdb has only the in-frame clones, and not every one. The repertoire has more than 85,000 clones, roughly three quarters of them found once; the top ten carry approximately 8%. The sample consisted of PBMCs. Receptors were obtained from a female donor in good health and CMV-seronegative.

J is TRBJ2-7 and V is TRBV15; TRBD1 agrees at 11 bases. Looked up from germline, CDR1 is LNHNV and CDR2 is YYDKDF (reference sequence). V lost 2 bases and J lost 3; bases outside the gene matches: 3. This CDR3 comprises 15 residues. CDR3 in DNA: TGTGCCACCAGCAGAACCGGGACAGGGGGCTACGAGCAGTACTTC. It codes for CATSRTGTGGYEQYF. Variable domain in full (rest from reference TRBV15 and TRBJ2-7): DAMVIQNPRYQVTQFGKPVTLSCSQTLNHNVMYWYQQKSSQAPKLLFHYYDKDFNNEADTPDNFQSRRPNTSFCFLDIRSPGLGDTAMYLCATSRTGTGGYEQYFGPGTRLTVT.

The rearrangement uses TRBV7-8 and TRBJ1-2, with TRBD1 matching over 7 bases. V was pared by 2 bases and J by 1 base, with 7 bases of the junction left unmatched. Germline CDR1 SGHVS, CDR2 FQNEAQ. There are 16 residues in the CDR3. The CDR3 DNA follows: TGTGCCAGCAGCTTAACTCTACAGGGGTTTAACTATGGCTACACCTTC. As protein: CASSLTLQGFNYGYTF.

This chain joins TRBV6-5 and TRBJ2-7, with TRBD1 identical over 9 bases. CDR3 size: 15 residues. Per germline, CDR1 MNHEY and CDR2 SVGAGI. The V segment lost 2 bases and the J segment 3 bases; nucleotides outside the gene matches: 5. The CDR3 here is CASSYLGTGLYEQYF. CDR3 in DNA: TGTGCCAGCAGTTACCTCGGGACAGGGCTCTACGAGCAGTACTTC.

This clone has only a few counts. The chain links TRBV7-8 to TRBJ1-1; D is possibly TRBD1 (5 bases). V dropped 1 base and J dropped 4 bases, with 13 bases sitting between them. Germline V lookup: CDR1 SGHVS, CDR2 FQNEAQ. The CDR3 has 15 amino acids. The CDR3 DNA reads TGTGCCAGCAGCTTAGAGGGGAGGCAGTCCACTGAAGCTTTCTTT. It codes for CASSLEGRQSTEAFF.

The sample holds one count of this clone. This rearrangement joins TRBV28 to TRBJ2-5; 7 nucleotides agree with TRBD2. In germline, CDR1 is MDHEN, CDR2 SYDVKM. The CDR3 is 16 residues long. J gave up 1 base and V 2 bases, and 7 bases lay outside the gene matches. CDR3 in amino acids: CASSLTSGALQETQYF. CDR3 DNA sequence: TGTGCCAGCAGTTTAACGAGCGGGGCGCTCCAAGAGACCCAGTACTTC.

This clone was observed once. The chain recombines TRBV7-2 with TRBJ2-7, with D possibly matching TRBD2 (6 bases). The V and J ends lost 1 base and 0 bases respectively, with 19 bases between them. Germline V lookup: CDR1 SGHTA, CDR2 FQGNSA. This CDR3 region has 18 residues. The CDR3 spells CASSLGGVSGSYSYEQYF. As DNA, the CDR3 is TGTGCCAGCAGCTTAGGGGGGGTCAGCGGGTCTTACTCCTACGAGCAGTACTTC. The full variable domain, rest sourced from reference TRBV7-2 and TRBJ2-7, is GAGVSQSPSNKVTEKGKDVELRCDPISGHTALYWYRQSLGQGLEFLIYFQGNSAPDKSGLPSDRFSAERTGGSVSTLTIQRTQQEDSAVYLCASSLGGVSGSYSYEQYFGPGTRLTVT.

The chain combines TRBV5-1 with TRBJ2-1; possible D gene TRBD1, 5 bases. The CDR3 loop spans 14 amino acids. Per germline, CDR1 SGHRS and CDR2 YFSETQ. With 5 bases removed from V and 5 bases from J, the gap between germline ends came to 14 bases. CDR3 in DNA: TGCGCCAGCAGTAGGGGTAACCCCAACAATGAGCAGTTCTTC. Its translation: CASSRGNPNNEQFF.

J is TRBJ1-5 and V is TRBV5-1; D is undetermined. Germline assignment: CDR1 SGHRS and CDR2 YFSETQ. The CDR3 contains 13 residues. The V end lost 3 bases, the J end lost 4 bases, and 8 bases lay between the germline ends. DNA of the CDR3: TGCGCCAGCAGCTACTCAAGTAATCAGCCCCAGCATTTT. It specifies CASSYSSNQPQHF.